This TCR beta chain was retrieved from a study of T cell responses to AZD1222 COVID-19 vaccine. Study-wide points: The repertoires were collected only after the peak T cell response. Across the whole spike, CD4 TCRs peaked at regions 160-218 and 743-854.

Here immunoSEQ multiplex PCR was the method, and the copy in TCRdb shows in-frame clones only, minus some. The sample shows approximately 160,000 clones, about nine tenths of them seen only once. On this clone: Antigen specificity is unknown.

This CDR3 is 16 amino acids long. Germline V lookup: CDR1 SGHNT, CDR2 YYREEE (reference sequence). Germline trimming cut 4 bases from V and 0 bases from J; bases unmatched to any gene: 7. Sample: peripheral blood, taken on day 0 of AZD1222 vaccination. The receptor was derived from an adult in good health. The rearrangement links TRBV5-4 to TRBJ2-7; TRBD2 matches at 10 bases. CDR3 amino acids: CASSLGLAGASYEQYF. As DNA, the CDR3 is TGTGCCAGCAGCCTGGGCCTAGCGGGGGCCTCCTACGAGCAGTACTTC.